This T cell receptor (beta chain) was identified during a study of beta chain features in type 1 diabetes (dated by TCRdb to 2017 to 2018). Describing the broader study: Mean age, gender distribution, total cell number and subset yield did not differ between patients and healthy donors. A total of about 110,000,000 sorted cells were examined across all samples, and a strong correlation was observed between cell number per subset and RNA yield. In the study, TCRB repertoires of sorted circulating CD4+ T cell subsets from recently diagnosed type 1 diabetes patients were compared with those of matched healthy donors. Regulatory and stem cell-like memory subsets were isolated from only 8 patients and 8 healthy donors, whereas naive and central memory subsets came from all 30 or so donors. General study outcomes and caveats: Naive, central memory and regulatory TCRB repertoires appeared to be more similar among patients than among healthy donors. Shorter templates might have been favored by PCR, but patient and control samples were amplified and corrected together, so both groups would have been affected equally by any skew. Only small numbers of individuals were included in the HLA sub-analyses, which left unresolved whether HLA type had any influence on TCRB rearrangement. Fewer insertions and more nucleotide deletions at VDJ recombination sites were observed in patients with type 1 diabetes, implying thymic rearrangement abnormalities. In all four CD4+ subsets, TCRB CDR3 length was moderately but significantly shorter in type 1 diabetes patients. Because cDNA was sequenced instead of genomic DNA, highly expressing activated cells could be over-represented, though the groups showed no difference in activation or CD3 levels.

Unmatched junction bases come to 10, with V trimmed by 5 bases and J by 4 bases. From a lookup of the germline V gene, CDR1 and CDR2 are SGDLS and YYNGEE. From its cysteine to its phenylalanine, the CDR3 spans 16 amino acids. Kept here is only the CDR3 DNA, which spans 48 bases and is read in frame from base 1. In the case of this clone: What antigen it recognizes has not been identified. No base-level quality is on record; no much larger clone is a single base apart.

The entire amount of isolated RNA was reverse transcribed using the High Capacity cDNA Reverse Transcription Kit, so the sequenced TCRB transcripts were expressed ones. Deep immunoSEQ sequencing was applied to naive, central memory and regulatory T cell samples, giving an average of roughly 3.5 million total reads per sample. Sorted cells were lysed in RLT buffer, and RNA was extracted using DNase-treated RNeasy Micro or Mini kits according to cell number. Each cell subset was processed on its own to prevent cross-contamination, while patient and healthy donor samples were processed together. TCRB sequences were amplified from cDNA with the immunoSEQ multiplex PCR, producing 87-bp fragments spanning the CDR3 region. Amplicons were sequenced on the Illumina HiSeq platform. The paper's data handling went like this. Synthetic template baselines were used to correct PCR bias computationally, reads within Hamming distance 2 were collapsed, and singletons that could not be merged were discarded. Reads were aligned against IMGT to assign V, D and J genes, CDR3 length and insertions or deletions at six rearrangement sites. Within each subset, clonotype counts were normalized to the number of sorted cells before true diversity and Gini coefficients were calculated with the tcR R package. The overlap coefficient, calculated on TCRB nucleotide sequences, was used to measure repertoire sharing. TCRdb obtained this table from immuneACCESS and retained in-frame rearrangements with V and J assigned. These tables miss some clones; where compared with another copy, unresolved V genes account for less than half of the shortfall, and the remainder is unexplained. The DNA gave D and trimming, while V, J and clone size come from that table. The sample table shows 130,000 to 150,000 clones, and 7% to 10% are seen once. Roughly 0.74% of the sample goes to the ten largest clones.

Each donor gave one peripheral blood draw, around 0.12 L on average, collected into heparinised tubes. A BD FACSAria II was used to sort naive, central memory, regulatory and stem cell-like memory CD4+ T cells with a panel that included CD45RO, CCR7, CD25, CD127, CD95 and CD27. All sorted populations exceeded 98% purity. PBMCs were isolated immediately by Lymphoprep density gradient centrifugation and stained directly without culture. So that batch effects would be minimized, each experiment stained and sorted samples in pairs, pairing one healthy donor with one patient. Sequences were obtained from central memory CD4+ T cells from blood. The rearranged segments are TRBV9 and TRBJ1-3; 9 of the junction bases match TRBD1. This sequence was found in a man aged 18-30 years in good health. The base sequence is TGTGCCAGCAGAAAGAACACAGGGGGCGCGGGAAACACCATATATTTT. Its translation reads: CASRKNTGGAGNTIYF.